Listed here are 17 T cell receptor beta chains from one sample, sequenced in a study of T cell repertoires in cytomegalovirus infection. Antigen specificity for these receptors is unknown. TCRdb called the reads again in MiXCR, with one record for every CDR3 protein. The sample carries fewer than 850,000 distinct CDR3 sequences, about 27% recorded once. This specimen consisted of cultured CD8+ T cells from PBMCs, obtained from culture after CMV antigen stimulation. These receptors were collected from a human donor in good health (CMV status not recorded). Some clones in this sample may be carry-over from other donors' samples.

This clonotype has more than one count but fewer than ten. The V and J genes are TRBV6-1 and TRBJ1-1; D is undetermined. Deletions cut 5 bases from V and 6 bases from J, with 13 bases between. This CDR3 has 13 amino acids. CDR1 and CDR2 (germline): MNHNS, SASEGT. In DNA, the CDR3 is TGTGCCAGCAGTTATAGCCCGGTTGCTGAAGCTTTCTTT. This sequence encodes CASSYSPVAEAFF.

A few counts support this clonotype. This chain joins TRBV7-2 and TRBJ1-5, with no clear D. The CDR3 covers 15 residues. CDR1 is SGHTA, CDR2 FQGNSA, per germline. V lost 3 bases and J 6 bases, leaving 15 bases between the germline ends. The CDR3 region is CASSFGTFVGQPQHF. The CDR3 coding sequence is TGTGCCAGCAGCTTCGGAACTTTTGTGGGTCAGCCCCAGCATTTT. Supplemented by reference TRBV7-2 and TRBJ1-5, the full variable domain reads GAGVSQSPSNKVTEKGKDVELRCDPISGHTALYWYRQSLGQGLEFLIYFQGNSAPDKSGLPSDRFSAERTGGSVSTLTIQRTQQEDSAVYLCASSFGTFVGQPQHFGDGTRLSIL.

The sample holds a few counts of this clonotype. The chain combines TRBV5-5 with TRBJ1-1, with 10 bases lining up with TRBD1. This CDR3 is 13 amino acids long. With V trimmed by 10 bases and J by 5 bases, 8 bases remained unmatched. Germline loops: CDR1 SGHKS, CDR2 YYEKEE (reference sequence). The CDR3, as DNA: TGTGCCGTGACAGGGGGCGTGGGGACTGAAGCTTTCTTT. Amino acids: CAVTGGVGTEAFF.

This chain links TRBV20-1 with TRBJ1-1; D uncertain. Per the germline V gene, CDR1 is DFQATT and CDR2 is SNEGSKA (reference sequence). Trimming pared 6 bases from V and 4 bases from J, leaving 21 bases between. This CDR3 has 15 amino acids. As DNA, the CDR3 is TGCAGTGCCCCGATGGAAATAACTTGGGGCACTGAAGCTTTCTTT. This gives the protein CSAPMEITWGTEAFF.

The chain employs TRBV6-2 or TRBV6-3 and TRBJ1-1; D perhaps matches TRBD1 (5 bases). Trimming took 7 bases from V and 1 from J, leaving 13 bases between them. CDR3 size: 14 residues. Per germline, CDR1 MNHEY and CDR2 SVGEGT. DNA of the CDR3: TGTGCCAGCACCCCCTTCGGACAGAACACTGAAGCTTTCTTT. Translation gives CASTPFGQNTEAFF.

The V gene is TRBV4-3, the J gene TRBJ2-5; D possibly matches TRBD1 or TRBD2 (6 bases each). CDR3 length: 14 amino acids. Germline V lookup: CDR1 LGHNA, CDR2 YSLEER. V gave up 3 bases and J gave up 5 bases, with 13 bases separating them. The CDR3 loop reads CASSHWGAGETQYF. CDR3 DNA sequence: TGCGCCAGCAGCCATTGGGGGGCCGGGGAGACCCAGTACTTC.

This clonotype was counted many times. The genes are TRBV7-8 and TRBJ2-3; tentative D call: TRBD2 (6 bases). This CDR3 spans 14 amino acids. Germline loops: CDR1 SGHVS, CDR2 FQNEAQ. Trimming pared 3 bases from V and 0 bases from J, leaving 7 bases between. In DNA, the CDR3 is TGTGCCAGCAGCTTTAGCGGTAGCACAGATACGCAGTATTTT. Amino acid sequence: CASSFSGSTDTQYF. The entire variable domain, with the rest obtained from reference TRBV7-8 and TRBJ2-3, is as follows: GAGVSQSPRYKVAKRGQDVALRCDPISGHVSLFWYQQALGQGPEFLTYFQNEAQLDKSGLPSDRFFAERPEGSVSTLKIQRTQQEDSAVYLCASSFSGSTDTQYFGPGTRLTVL.

The sample holds a few counts of this clonotype. This chain links TRBV4-1 with TRBJ2-5, with no clear D. This CDR3 contains 17 residues. V dropped 1 base and J dropped 5 bases, with 20 bases sitting between them. Germline lookup yields CDR1 MGHRA and CDR2 YSYEKL. CDR3 bases: TGCGCCAGCAGCCAAGGTCTTCTATCCCCATATTCTGAGACCCAGTACTTC. It translates to CASSQGLLSPYSETQYF.

The table lists this clonotype with a few counts. V gene TRBV10-3 combines with J gene TRBJ2-3, with 16 bases that match TRBD2. The CDR3 extends over 17 amino acids. Trimming removed 6 bases from V and 3 bases from J; junction bases left unmatched: 6. From germline, CDR1 is ENHRY and CDR2 SYGVKD. The CDR3 here is CAIRGLAGGPRTDTQYF. The CDR3 bases are TGTGCCATCAGGGGACTAGCGGGGGGGCCCCGGACAGATACGCAGTATTTT.

This clonotype showed up just a few times. V gene TRBV7-9 combines with J gene TRBJ1-6, with a possible D match to TRBD1 (5 bases). Per the germline V gene, CDR1 is SEHNR and CDR2 is FQNEAQ (reference sequence). The CDR3 is 16 residues long. Trimming stripped 10 bases from V and 4 bases from J, with 20 bases between. The CDR3 nucleotides are TGTGCCACCACCCCACCGCCAGGGCAGTATAATTCACCCCTCCACTTT. This translates into CATTPPPGQYNSPLHF.

The V gene is TRBV12-3 or TRBV12-4, the J gene TRBJ1-1; unclear D gene. The CDR3 loop spans 11 amino acids. Trimming stripped 6 bases from V and 4 bases from J, with 6 bases between. This chain's CDR3 is CASRNGTEAFF. CDR3 nucleotide sequence: TGTGCCAGCAGAAATGGCACTGAAGCTTTCTTT.

This clonotype was found a few times. The chain combines TRBV18 with TRBJ1-5, with D possibly matching TRBD1 (5 bases). This CDR3 is 16 amino acids long. V lost 3 bases to trimming and J lost 5 bases, with 17 bases between them. Germline V gene data show CDR1 as KGHSH and CDR2 as LQKENI. CDR3 sequence (DNA): TGTGCCAGCTCACCCGTCGAGGGGTTCCCTTATCAGCCCCAGCATTTT. This gives the protein CASSPVEGFPYQPQHF.

V and J are TRBV6-2 or TRBV6-3 and TRBJ2-4, with no clear D. Germline values: CDR1 MNHEY, CDR2 SVGEGT. Trimming left V 2 bases short and J 0 bases short, with 8 bases between. This CDR3 has 15 residues. CDR3 amino acids: CASSYVPIAKNIQYF. CDR3 bases: TGTGCCAGCAGTTACGTGCCTATAGCCAAAAACATTCAGTACTTC.

This chain links TRBV28 with TRBJ1-5, with D uncertain. The germline V gene encodes CDR1 MDHEN and CDR2 SYDVKM. Trimming removed 8 bases from V and 4 bases from J, with 9 bases in between. The CDR3 is made up of 12 amino acids. CDR3 in amino acids: CASFDGNQPQHF. DNA for the CDR3: TGTGCCAGCTTTGATGGTAATCAGCCCCAGCATTTT.

This clonotype has ten or more counts. The chain couples TRBV7-2 to TRBJ2-7; 7 bases match TRBD1. The germline V gene encodes CDR1 SGHTA and CDR2 FQGNSA. The CDR3 has 14 amino acids. V shed 5 bases and J 2 bases; nucleotides not matched to a gene: 6. As DNA, the CDR3 is TGTGCCAGCAGCCCACTCGGGACAGCCTACGAGCAGTACTTC. It codes for CASSPLGTAYEQYF.

This sequence joins TRBV20-1 and TRBJ1-2; no firm D call. The CDR3 sequence is 14 residues long. Trimming left V 0 bases short and J 8 bases short, with 16 bases between. Germline V gene sequence: CDR1 DFQATT, CDR2 SNEGSKA (reference sequence). The DNA for the CDR3 is TGCAGTGCTAGAGATCGTCGACAAGTTGGCGGCTACACCTTC. Translated: CSARDRRQVGGYTF.

The rearrangement links TRBV25-1 to TRBJ1-5, with D unclear. Trimming cost V 3 bases and J 5 bases, with 8 bases left between them. There are 13 residues in the CDR3. From germline, CDR1 is MGHDK and CDR2 SYGVNS. For the CDR3, the DNA is TGTGCCAGCAGTGAGGCCCTCCATCAGCCCCAGCATTTT. Translated, it gives CASSEALHQPQHF.